The clone carrying this TCR beta chain was counted only a few times. What it binds is unknown. Germline values: CDR1 MGHDK, CDR2 SYGVNS. The CDR3 contains 14 residues. V was clipped by 6 bases and J by 3 bases; unmatched bases: 6. The TCR beta libraries were generated through quantitative 5'-RACE incorporating molecular barcodes. TCRdb itself ran the 5' RACE reads through MiXCR, one entry per CDR3 protein. The sample holds about 800,000 distinct CDR3 sequences, about 10% seen once. The data are from a study of CD8 T cells in ankylosing spondylitis. Study results and caveats: About 8 highly homologous variants formed a TCR beta motif that appeared characteristic of ankylosing spondylitis blood.

The sample comprised blood, either unsorted or a sorted T cell fraction (not recorded which). This chain links TRBV25-1 with TRBJ2-3, with 7 bases matching TRBD1. The origin of this receptor is a male donor with ankylosing spondylitis. CDR3: CASSPGQRTDTQYF. Written as DNA, the CDR3 is TGTGCCAGCAGCCCGGGACAGAGGACAGATACGCAGTATTTT.